Described below is a single TCR beta chain sequence and its context. Its specificity is unknown. These data come from a study of T cell responses to AZD1222 COVID-19 vaccine. Study-wide results and caveats: White British donors predominated, females outnumbered males, and clonal diversity was possibly underestimated.

Profiling relied on immunoSEQ multiplex PCR, and the TCRdb table lists in-frame clones only, not all of them. The sample comprises around 120,000 clones, more than 90% of which are singletons, and about 1.2% rests with the top ten. This specimen consisted of peripheral blood, obtained on day 0 of AZD1222 vaccination. The origin of this receptor is an adult in good health.

The CDR3: CASSQDREQYF. The CDR3 nucleotides read TGCGCCAGCAGCCAGGATAGGGAGCAGTACTTC. V is TRBV5-1 and J is TRBJ2-7; unclear D gene. Trimming removed 4 bases at V and 7 bases at J, with 9 bases between. The CDR3 spans 11 residues. Germline-derived CDR1 and CDR2 are SGHRS and YFSETQ.